The clone carrying this T cell receptor (beta chain) was detected only a few times. TCRdb's copy holds only in-frame clones and misses some; the assay was immunoSEQ multiplex PCR. The top ten hold 0.85% to 1.2% of the sample, which has under 450,000 clones, around 84% seen once. The record originates from a study of blood T cell repertoires in COVID-19. With 5 bases removed from V and 6 bases from J, the gap between germline ends came to 13 bases. The germline V gene encodes CDR1 LGHDT and CDR2 YNNKEL (reference sequence). This CDR3 comprises 14 residues. The sequence derives from a human donor with acute or convalescent COVID-19. The donor label of this sample is uncertain. The rearrangement links TRBV3-1 (or the pseudogene TRBV3-2) to TRBJ1-4; D is unresolved. The sample comprised peripheral blood. The CDR3 region is CASSSMVSDEKLFF. CDR3 coding DNA: TGTGCCAGCAGCTCAATGGTATCAGATGAAAAACTGTTTTTT.